This T cell receptor beta chain comes out of a study of T cell repertoires in cytomegalovirus infection. This clonotype was seen ten or more times. Antigen unknown. One end of the junction varies from germline; a read error may be responsible. TCRdb ran MiXCR on the reads and lists one entry per CDR3 protein. This table holds 650,000 to 850,000 distinct CDR3 sequences, 25% to 30% found once. Looked up from germline, CDR1 is SSHAT and CDR2 is FNYEAQ (reference sequence). CDR3 length equals 15 residues. The chain has TRBV7-7 and TRBJ2-2; D is uncertain. The TCR comes from a human donor in good health (CMV status not recorded). Some clones in this sample may be carry-over from other donors' samples. The sample in question was cultured CD8+ T cells from PBMCs, obtained from culture after CMV antigen stimulation. This CDR3 is CASSLDMSNTGELFF. The DNA of the CDR3 is TGTGCTAGCAGCTTGGATATGTCGAACACCGGGGAGCTGTTTTTT.